This T cell receptor (beta chain) was sequenced during a study of blood T cell repertoires in COVID-19. About the study: Some COVID-19 samples were acute and others convalescent; all came from the United States, Italy and Spain.

Trimming at V came to 4 bases and at J to 4 bases, leaving 16 bases not matched to a gene. This CDR3 comprises 19 residues. CDR1 SGHDN and CDR2 FVKESK come from the germline V gene. The repertoire was sequenced with immunoSEQ multiplex PCR; TCRdb's copy has only in-frame clones and lacks some. The sample yields 140,000 or so clones, over 70% seen once. This chain uses TRBV14 with TRBJ2-1; TRBD2 matches 10 bases. Sequencing input: peripheral blood. The TCR sequence derives from a man between 50 and 59 years old with active or convalescent COVID-19. The CDR3 DNA is TGTGCCAGCAGCCTTGGGGCTAGCGGGAGTTTAGGCCATTACAATGAGCAGTTCTTC. Amino acid sequence: CASSLGASGSLGHYNEQFF.